Each of the 28 T cell receptor beta chains below was sequenced from the same sample in a study of T cell changes during pregnancy in multiple sclerosis. Produced via immunoSEQ multiplex PCR; TCRdb's table is partial and in-frame only. The sample includes roughly 52,000 clones, roughly 92% of them seen just once. Sequencing used CD4+ T cells from peripheral blood mononuclear cells, obtained in the third trimester of pregnancy. The receptors shown here come from a female donor with multiple sclerosis, enrolled in a pregnancy study.

This clone came up a few times. The chain carries TRBV11-2 and TRBJ2-1; 14 bases line up with TRBD2. Trimming at V came to 5 bases and at J to 6 bases, leaving 6 bases not matched to a gene. Germline V gene data show CDR1 as SGHAT and CDR2 as FQNNGV. The CDR3 is made up of 16 amino acids. CDR3 bases: TGTGCCAGCAGCCGGTTGACTAGCGGGAGGGGCAATGAGCAGTTCTTC. Translation: CASSRLTSGRGNEQFF.

This chain uses TRBV5-5 with TRBJ2-7, with TRBD1 identical over 10 bases. With V trimmed by 1 base and J by 3 bases, 4 bases remained unmatched. This CDR3 spans 15 amino acids. Germline V gene data show CDR1 as SGHKS and CDR2 as YYEKEE (reference sequence). CDR3 loop: CASSLTGQGNYEQYF. The CDR3 DNA sequence: TGTGCCAGCAGCTTGACGGGACAGGGGAACTACGAGCAGTACTTC.

This chain joins TRBV4-1 and TRBJ2-7; 8 nucleotides agree with TRBD1. Germline CDR1 and CDR2: MGHRA and YSYEKL. The J segment lost 6 bases and the V segment lost 4 bases, leaving 8 bases of the junction unmatched. The CDR3 totals 14 residues. CDR3 in amino acids: CASSRPGQVAEQYF. Written as DNA, the CDR3 is TGCGCCAGCAGCCGACCGGGACAGGTGGCCGAGCAGTACTTC.

The chain has TRBV19 and TRBJ2-2; D perhaps matches TRBD2 (6 bases). The V gene's germline CDR1 is LNHDA and CDR2 SQIVND (reference sequence). V was cut by 5 bases and J by 5 bases, with 12 bases left in between. This CDR3 has 14 residues. The CDR3 DNA sequence: TGTGCCAGTAGTCCCCGACGGGGGACCGGGGAGCTGTTTTTT. Translating gives CASSPRRGTGELFF.

The genes are TRBV4-1 and TRBJ2-7; possibly TRBD2 for D (6 bases). CDR1 is MGHRA, CDR2 YSYEKL, per germline. There are 16 residues in the CDR3. V lost 1 base and J 0 bases, leaving 13 bases between the germline ends. DNA for the CDR3: TGCGCCAGCAGCCAAGTGTGGGGGAGGTCCTCCTACGAGCAGTACTTC. As protein: CASSQVWGRSSYEQYF.

The chain combines TRBV7-8 with TRBJ1-6; 7 nucleotides align to TRBD1. The CDR3 is 16 amino acids. CDR1 and CDR2 from the germline V gene are SGHVS and FQNEAQ. V dropped 5 bases and J dropped 6; count of bases not matched to a gene: 10. The CDR3 DNA reads TGTGCCAGCAGCCTACTAAGGGGGCCTTCTAATTCACCCCTCCACTTT. Protein sequence: CASSLLRGPSNSPLHF.

The rearrangement uses TRBV6-5 and TRBJ2-7, with 8 bases matching TRBD2. This CDR3 has 15 amino acids. V dropped 2 bases and J dropped 5; count of bases not matched to a gene: 8. CDR1 is MNHEY, CDR2 SVGAGI, per germline. The CDR3 loop is CASSYGGGGINEQYF. In nucleotides, the CDR3 is TGTGCCAGCAGTTACGGTGGCGGGGGGATCAACGAGCAGTACTTC.

This chain uses TRBV7-2 with TRBJ2-1, with 12 bases identical to TRBD2. J gave up 5 bases and V 2 bases, and 7 bases lay outside the gene matches. This CDR3 spans 17 amino acids. Germline V gives CDR1 SGHTA, CDR2 FQGNSA. CDR3 protein: CASSLLAGGPLHNEQFF. In DNA form, the CDR3 reads TGTGCCAGCAGCTTACTAGCGGGGGGGCCCCTCCACAATGAGCAGTTCTTC.

This chain joins TRBV27 and TRBJ1-2, with D tentatively TRBD1 (6 bases). V lost 5 bases and J lost 4, with 14 bases in between. The CDR3 runs to 14 residues. Germline V gene lookup returns CDR1 MNHEY and CDR2 SMNVEV (reference sequence). DNA for the CDR3: TGTGCCAGCAGTCGTGGCAGGGGAATCTATGGCTACACCTTC. Its translation is CASSRGRGIYGYTF.

This rearrangement joins TRBV6-1 to TRBJ2-7; D is possibly TRBD1 (6 bases). Per germline, CDR1 MNHNS and CDR2 SASEGT. CDR3 length equals 13 residues. Deletions cut 4 bases from V and 6 bases from J, with 13 bases between. The CDR3 reads CASSVGARSEQYF. The DNA of the CDR3 is TGTGCCAGCAGTGTGGGGGCTCGGTCCGAGCAGTACTTC.

The CDR3 protein is CASSPTGTGGPDTQYF. Written as DNA, the CDR3 is TGTGCCAGCTCACCGACTGGGACAGGGGGGCCAGATACGCAGTATTTT. The chain uses TRBV18 and TRBJ2-3; 11 bases agree with TRBD1. With 3 bases clipped from V and 4 bases from J, the junction kept 6 bases outside the gene matches. The CDR3 runs 16 residues. Germline-derived CDR1 and CDR2 are KGHSH and LQKENI.

This chain joins TRBV7-9 and TRBJ2-1, with 10 bases that match TRBD2. Germline V gives CDR1 SEHNR, CDR2 FQNEAQ (reference sequence). The CDR3 sequence is 18 residues long. After removal of 5 bases from V and 1 base from J, the junction contained 11 bases not matched to a gene. CDR3 residues: CASSPPPSGSHSYNEQFF. As DNA, the CDR3 is TGTGCCAGCAGCCCCCCCCCTAGCGGGAGTCATTCCTACAATGAGCAGTTCTTC.

A remark on this clone: The CDR3 does not close with the conserved phenylalanine or tryptophan, likely indicating a read error. The DNA is omitted, as the CDR3 cannot be located on it reliably, and the CDR3 follows TCRdb's listing. This chain uses TRBV30 with TRBJ1-4; the DNA was not used to check the table's D call, TRBD1. Counting both end residues, the CDR3 totals 12 amino acids. CDR1 GTSNPN and CDR2 SVGIG come from the germline V gene (reference sequence). CDR3 region: CAWSGRDSEIFL.

CDR3 sequence reads: CASSPSLRQGHEQYF. CDR3 in DNA: TGTGCCAGCAGTCCAAGCCTTCGACAGGGCCACGAGCAGTACTTC. The chain is built from TRBV6-1 and TRBJ2-7; 7 bases fit TRBD1. The length of the CDR3 is 15 residues. Germline V gene sequence: CDR1 MNHNS, CDR2 SASEGT. V trimming: 5 bases; J trimming: 5 bases; junction bases outside the gene matches: 12.

The chain employs TRBV13 and TRBJ2-1; D is uncertain. V was pared by 0 bases and J by 3 bases, with 18 bases between. The CDR3 runs to 18 residues. CDR1 and CDR2 (germline): PRHDT, FYEKMQ (reference sequence). CDR3 residues: CASSLGVARSTFYNEQFF. The CDR3 nucleotides are TGTGCCAGCAGCTTAGGGGTGGCCCGTTCCACGTTCTACAATGAGCAGTTCTTC.

This rearrangement joins TRBV15 to TRBJ2-2, with D possibly being TRBD2 (5 bases). V lost 0 bases, J lost 10 bases, and 18 bases lay in between. Looked up from germline, CDR1 is LNHNV and CDR2 is YYDKDF (reference sequence). This CDR3 spans 16 amino acids. Here the CDR3 reads CATSRDPLALPAELFF. For the CDR3, the DNA is TGTGCCACCAGCAGAGATCCCCTAGCTCTTCCGGCGGAGCTGTTTTTT.

The rearrangement joins TRBV5-1 to TRBJ2-1, with TRBD2 matching 15 bases. The CDR3 has 19 residues. CDR1 SGHRS and CDR2 YFSETQ come from the germline V gene. Losses at the gene ends were 4 bases for V and 0 bases for J; bases not matched to a gene: 8. For the CDR3, the DNA is TGCGCCAGCAGCCCGGGACTAGCGGGAGGCCGGAGCTCCTACAATGAGCAGTTCTTC. It translates to CASSPGLAGGRSSYNEQFF.

The chain couples TRBV10-1 to TRBJ2-7, with TRBD2 identical over 13 bases. The germline gives CDR1 WNHNN, CDR2 SYGVQD (reference sequence). The CDR3 totals 15 residues. Germline trimming cut 3 bases from V and 2 bases from J; bases unmatched to any gene: 1. CDR3 sequence: CASSEGTSGTYEQYF. The CDR3 DNA reads as TGCGCCAGCAGTGAAGGGACTAGCGGGACCTACGAGCAGTACTTC.

The V call is TRBV30, the J call TRBJ2-1; 9 bases are a match to TRBD2. The V gene end was trimmed by 0 bases and the J gene end by 10 bases; junction bases not matched to a gene: 13. CDR3 length: 16 residues. The germline gives CDR1 GTSNPN, CDR2 SVGIG (reference sequence). The CDR3 region has the DNA TGTGCCTGGAGTGTACACGAGGGTAGCGGGAGCAGGGAGCAGTTCTTC. Its translation: CAWSVHEGSGSREQFF.

The V gene is TRBV19, the J gene TRBJ1-5, with D possibly being TRBD1 (6 bases). Trimming stripped 5 bases from V and 1 base from J, with 15 bases between. The germline V gene has CDR1 LNHDA and CDR2 SQIVND (reference sequence). The CDR3 has 16 amino acids. Here the CDR3 reads CASSHEDRSSNQPQHF. In DNA, the CDR3 is TGTGCCAGTAGTCACGAAGACAGGTCGAGCAATCAGCCCCAGCATTTT.

The gene calls are TRBV27 and TRBJ2-1; 11 bases fit TRBD2. Unmatched junction bases numbered 8, after V lost 7 bases and J lost 6 bases. Germline V lookup: CDR1 MNHEY, CDR2 SMNVEV (reference sequence). CDR3 length equals 15 residues. The CDR3 DNA is TGTGCCAGCACTCAACTAGCGGGGGCCCGCAATGAGCAGTTCTTC. This gives the protein CASTQLAGARNEQFF.

V usage is TRBV2 and J usage is TRBJ2-7; 11 bases agree with TRBD2. CDR1 SNHLY and CDR2 FYNNEI come from the germline V gene. Unmatched junction bases numbered 3, after V lost 4 bases and J lost 1 base. The CDR3 covers 15 residues. CDR3 residues: CASSGGTSGSYEQYF. Here the CDR3 DNA reads TGTGCCAGCAGTGGAGGGACTAGCGGATCCTACGAGCAGTACTTC.

The rearrangement links TRBV5-1 to TRBJ2-2; no clear D gene. The germline V gene encodes CDR1 SGHRS and CDR2 YFSETQ. Trimming cost V 0 bases and J 7 bases, with 10 bases left between them. The CDR3 length is 14 residues. As DNA, the CDR3 is TGCGCCAGCAGCTTGGTTACGGGTGGCGGGGAGCTGTTTTTT. Translation gives CASSLVTGGGELFF.

The V gene is TRBV28, the J gene TRBJ2-2, with a tentative D call TRBD1 (7 bases). The CDR3 totals 15 residues. V was cut by 4 bases and J by 9 bases, with 18 bases left in between. From germline, CDR1 is MDHEN and CDR2 SYDVKM. This chain's CDR3 is CASSSAGSGGRELFF. For the CDR3, the DNA is TGTGCCAGCAGTTCCGCCGGTTCAGGGGGGCGGGAGCTGTTTTTT.

The chain links TRBV5-5 to TRBJ2-1; 7 nucleotides match TRBD2. Germline V gives CDR1 SGHKS, CDR2 YYEKEE (reference sequence). The ends lost 3 bases at V and 4 bases at J; junction bases unmatched: 13. This CDR3 is 17 amino acids long. The CDR3 loop reads CASSSTIKGREYNEQFF. CDR3 sequence (DNA): TGTGCCAGCAGCTCTACAATAAAGGGGCGGGAGTACAATGAGCAGTTCTTC.

The chain employs TRBV25-1 and TRBJ1-3; tentative D call: TRBD1 (6 bases). Looked up from germline, CDR1 is MGHDK and CDR2 is SYGVNS. V was clipped by 3 bases and J by 2 bases, with 11 bases between them. CDR3 size: 15 residues. This CDR3 reads CASSESGATGNTIYF. CDR3 DNA sequence: TGTGCCAGCAGTGAGTCAGGGGCAACTGGAAACACCATATATTTT.

The chain joins TRBV7-6 to TRBJ2-3, with 15 bases aligning to TRBD2. This CDR3 has 17 amino acids. CDR1 is SGHVS, CDR2 FNYEAQ, per germline. The V gene end was trimmed by 5 bases and the J gene end by 3 bases; junction bases not matched to a gene: 6. The CDR3 bases are TGTGCCAGCAGCATCGGGACTAGCGGGAGGAAGACAGATACGCAGTATTTT. This encodes CASSIGTSGRKTDTQYF.

The chain uses TRBV10-1 and TRBJ2-1, with 7 bases lining up with TRBD2. J gave up 9 bases and V 2 bases, and 4 bases lay outside the gene matches. The CDR3 covers 13 residues. Germline-derived CDR1 and CDR2 are WNHNN and SYGVQD (reference sequence). The CDR3 region has the DNA TGCGCCAGCAGTGAGGGGACTATCTCTGAGCAGTTCTTC. This gives the protein CASSEGTISEQFF.